This T cell receptor beta chain derives from a study of blood T cell repertoires in COVID-19. About the research overall: Acute and convalescent COVID-19 samples came from the United States, Italy and Spain. The analysed material was cDNA or gDNA that came from T cells, B-cell-depleted T cells, or PBMCs.

V lost 3 bases to trimming and J lost 2 bases, with 18 bases between them. Germline assignment: CDR1 SEHNR and CDR2 FQNEAQ (reference sequence). The CDR3 has 17 amino acids. In the study's own analysis: Researchers report that nucleated cell counts were estimated from reference gene primer amplification. Data came from immunoSEQ multiplex PCR; TCRdb stores just in-frame clones and leaves some out. That table supplies the V and J calls and clone size; D and trimming were determined from the DNA. The sample records about 200,000 clones, just under 85% being singletons. The genes are TRBV7-9 and TRBJ2-3; possibly TRBD2 for D (6 bases). Material: peripheral blood. This TCR was sampled from a human donor with acute or convalescent COVID-19. The donor label of this sample is uncertain. CDR3 in amino acids: CASSLAWDFLATDTQYF. Written as DNA, the CDR3 is TGTGCCAGCAGCTTGGCCTGGGACTTTCTAGCCACAGATACGCAGTATTTT.